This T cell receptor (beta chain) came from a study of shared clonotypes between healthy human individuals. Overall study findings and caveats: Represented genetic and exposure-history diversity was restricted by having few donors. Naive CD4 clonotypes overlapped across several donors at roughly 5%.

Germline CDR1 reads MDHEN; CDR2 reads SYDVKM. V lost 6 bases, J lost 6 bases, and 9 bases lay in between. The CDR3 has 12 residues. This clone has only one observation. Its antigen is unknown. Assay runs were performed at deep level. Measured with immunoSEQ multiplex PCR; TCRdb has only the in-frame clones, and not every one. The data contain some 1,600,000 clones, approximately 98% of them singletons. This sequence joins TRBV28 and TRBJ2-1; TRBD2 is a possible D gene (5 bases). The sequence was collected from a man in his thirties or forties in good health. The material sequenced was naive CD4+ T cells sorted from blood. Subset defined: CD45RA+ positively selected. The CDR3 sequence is CASSGNPNEQFF. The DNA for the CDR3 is TGTGCCAGCAGCGGGAATCCCAATGAGCAGTTCTTC.